The entry below describes one TCR beta chain. Deletions cut 5 bases from V and 7 bases from J, with 21 bases between. This CDR3 contains 16 residues. Germline V gene sequence: CDR1 SGHVS, CDR2 FNYEAQ. Amplification by 5'RACE using constant-segment primers produced TCR alpha and TCR beta cDNA libraries that carried sample barcodes and UMIs. TCRdb independently ran MiXCR on the 5' RACE reads; one entry per CDR3 protein. This repertoire shows roughly 99,000 distinct CDR3 sequences, around an eighth found once; its top ten account for about 39%. The entry originates in a study of T-cell memory formation after mild COVID-19.

The clonotype was recovered from a man between 18 and 29 years old who had mild COVID-19 (a few samples of this study predate the infection). Cell type and time point are not known. The chain joins TRBV7-6 to TRBJ2-1; a weak D match, TRBD2 (5 bases). The sample taken for sequencing was PBMCs or a T cell subset sorted from them (not recorded which). The DNA of the CDR3 is TGTGCCAGCAGCCCTGAGGGCCACTTACTAGGAAATGAGCAGTTCTTC. It encodes CASSPEGHLLGNEQFF.